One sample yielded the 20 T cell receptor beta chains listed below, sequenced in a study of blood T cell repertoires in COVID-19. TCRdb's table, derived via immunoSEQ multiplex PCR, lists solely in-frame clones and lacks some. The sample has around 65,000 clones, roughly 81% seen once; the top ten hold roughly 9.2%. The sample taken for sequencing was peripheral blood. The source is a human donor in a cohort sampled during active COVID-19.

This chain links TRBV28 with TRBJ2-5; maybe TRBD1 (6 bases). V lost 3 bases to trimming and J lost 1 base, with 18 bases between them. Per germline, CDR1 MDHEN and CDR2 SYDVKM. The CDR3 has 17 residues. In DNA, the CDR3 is TGTGCCAGCAGTTTGTGGCCCGTGACAGGAACCCAAGAGACCCAGTACTTC. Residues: CASSLWPVTGTQETQYF.

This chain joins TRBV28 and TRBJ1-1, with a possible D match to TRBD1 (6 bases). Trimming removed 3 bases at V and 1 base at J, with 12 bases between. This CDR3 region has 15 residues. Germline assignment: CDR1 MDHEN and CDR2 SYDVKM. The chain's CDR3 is CASSFYGRGNTEAFF. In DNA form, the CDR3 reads TGTGCCAGCAGTTTTTATGGCAGGGGGAACACTGAAGCTTTCTTT.

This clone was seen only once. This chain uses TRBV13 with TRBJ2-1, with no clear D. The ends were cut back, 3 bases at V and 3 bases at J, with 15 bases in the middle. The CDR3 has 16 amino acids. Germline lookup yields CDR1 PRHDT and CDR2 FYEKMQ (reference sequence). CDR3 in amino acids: CASSFHPRSGYNEQFF. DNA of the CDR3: TGTGCCAGCAGCTTCCACCCTAGATCCGGCTACAATGAGCAGTTCTTC.

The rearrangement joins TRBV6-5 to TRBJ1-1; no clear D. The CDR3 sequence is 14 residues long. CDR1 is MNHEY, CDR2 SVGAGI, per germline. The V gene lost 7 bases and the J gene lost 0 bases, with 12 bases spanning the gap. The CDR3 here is CASKKETVNTEAFF. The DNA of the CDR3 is TGTGCCAGCAAGAAAGAAACGGTGAACACTGAAGCTTTCTTT.

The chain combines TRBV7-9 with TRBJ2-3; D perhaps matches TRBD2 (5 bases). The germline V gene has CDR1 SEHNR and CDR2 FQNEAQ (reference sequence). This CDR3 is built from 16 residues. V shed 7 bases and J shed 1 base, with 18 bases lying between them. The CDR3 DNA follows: TGTGCCAGCAACTCCGTACTAGTGGAGGGCACAGATACGCAGTATTTT. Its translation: CASNSVLVEGTDTQYF.

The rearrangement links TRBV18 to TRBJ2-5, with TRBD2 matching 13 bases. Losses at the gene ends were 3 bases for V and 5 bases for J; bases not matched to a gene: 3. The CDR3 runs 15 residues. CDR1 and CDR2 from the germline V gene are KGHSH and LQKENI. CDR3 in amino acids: CASSPGLAGLETQYF. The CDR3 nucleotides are TGTGCCAGCTCACCGGGACTAGCGGGGCTGGAGACCCAGTACTTC.

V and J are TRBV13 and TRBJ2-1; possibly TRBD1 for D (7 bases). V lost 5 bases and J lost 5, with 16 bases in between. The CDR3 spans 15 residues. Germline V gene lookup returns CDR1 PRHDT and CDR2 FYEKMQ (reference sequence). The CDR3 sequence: CASSLRGEKHNEQFF. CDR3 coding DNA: TGTGCCAGCAGCCTCAGGGGGGAGAAACACAATGAGCAGTTCTTC.

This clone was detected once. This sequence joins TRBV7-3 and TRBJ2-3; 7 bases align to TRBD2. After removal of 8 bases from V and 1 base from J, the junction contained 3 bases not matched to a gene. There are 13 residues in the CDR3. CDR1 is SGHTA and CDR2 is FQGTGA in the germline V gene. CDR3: CASSGGGTDTQYF. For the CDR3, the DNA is TGTGCCAGCTCGGGGGGAGGCACAGATACGCAGTATTTT. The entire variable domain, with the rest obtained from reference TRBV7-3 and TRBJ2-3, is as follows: GAGVSQTPSNKVTEKGKYVELRCDPISGHTALYWYRQSLGQGPEFLIYFQGTGAADDSGLPNDRFFAVRPEGSVSTLKIQRTERGDSAVYLCASSGGGTDTQYFGPGTRLTVL.

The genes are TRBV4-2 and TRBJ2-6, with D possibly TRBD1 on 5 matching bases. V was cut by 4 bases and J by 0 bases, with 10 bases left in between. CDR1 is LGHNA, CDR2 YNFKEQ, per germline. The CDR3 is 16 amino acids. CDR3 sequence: CASSRDRSSGANVLTF. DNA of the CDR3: TGTGCCAGCAGCCGTGACAGAAGCTCTGGGGCCAACGTCCTGACTTTC.

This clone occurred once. The CDR3 DNA follows: TGCGCCAGCAGCCAGGGACTAGCCAATGAGCAGTTCTTC. This sequence encodes CASSQGLANEQFF. The chain combines TRBV4-1 with TRBJ2-1; 9 bases fit TRBD2. The V segment lost 3 bases and the J segment 6 bases; nucleotides outside the gene matches: 0. Germline V gives CDR1 MGHRA, CDR2 YSYEKL. There are 13 residues in the CDR3.

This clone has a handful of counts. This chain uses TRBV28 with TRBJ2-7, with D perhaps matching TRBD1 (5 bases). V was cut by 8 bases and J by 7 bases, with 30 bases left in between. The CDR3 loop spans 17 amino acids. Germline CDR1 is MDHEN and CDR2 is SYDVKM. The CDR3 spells CASRSFLMIRPAGEQYF. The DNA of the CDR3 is TGTGCCAGCCGTTCTTTTCTTATGATTAGGCCCGCAGGGGAGCAGTACTTC.

CDR3 nucleotides: TGTGCCAGCAGCCAAGTTGGCGGGGGGGCCTACGAGCAGTACTTC. Protein product: CASSQVGGGAYEQYF. The V gene is TRBV14, the J gene TRBJ2-7; 9 bases align to TRBD2. This CDR3 region has 15 residues. The V and J ends lost 1 base and 2 bases, in that order; junction bases with no gene match: 3. Germline lookup yields CDR1 SGHDN and CDR2 FVKESK.

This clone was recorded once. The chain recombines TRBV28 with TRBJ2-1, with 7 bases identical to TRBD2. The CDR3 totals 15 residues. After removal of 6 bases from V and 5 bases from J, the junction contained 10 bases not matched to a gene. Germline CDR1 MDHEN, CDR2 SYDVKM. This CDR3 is CASSPSGTPHNEQFF. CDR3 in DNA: TGTGCCAGCAGCCCGAGCGGGACCCCCCACAATGAGCAGTTCTTC. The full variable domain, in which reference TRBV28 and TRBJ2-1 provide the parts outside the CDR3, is DVKVTQSSRYLVKRTGEKVFLECVQDMDHENMFWYRQDPGLGLRLIYFSYDVKMKEKGDIPEGYSVSREKKERFSLILESASTNQTSMYLCASSPSGTPHNEQFFGPGTRLTVL.

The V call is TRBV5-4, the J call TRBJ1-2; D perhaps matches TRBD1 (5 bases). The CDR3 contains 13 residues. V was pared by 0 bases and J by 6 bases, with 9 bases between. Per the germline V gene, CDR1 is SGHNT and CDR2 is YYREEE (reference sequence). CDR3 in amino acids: CASSLGGRDGYTF. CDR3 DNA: TGTGCCAGCAGCTTGGGGGGCAGGGATGGCTACACCTTC. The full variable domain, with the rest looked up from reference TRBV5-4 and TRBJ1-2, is ETGVTQSPTHLIKTRGQQVTLRCSSQSGHNTVSWYQQALGQGPQFIFQYYREEENGRGNFPPRFSGLQFPNYSSELNVNALELDDSALYLCASSLGGRDGYTFGSGTRLTVV.

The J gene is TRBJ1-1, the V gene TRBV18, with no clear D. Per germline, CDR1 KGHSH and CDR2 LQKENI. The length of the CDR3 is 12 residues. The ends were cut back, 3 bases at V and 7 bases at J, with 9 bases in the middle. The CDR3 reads CASSPSGVEAFF. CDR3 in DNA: TGTGCCAGCTCACCTTCCGGGGTTGAAGCTTTCTTT.

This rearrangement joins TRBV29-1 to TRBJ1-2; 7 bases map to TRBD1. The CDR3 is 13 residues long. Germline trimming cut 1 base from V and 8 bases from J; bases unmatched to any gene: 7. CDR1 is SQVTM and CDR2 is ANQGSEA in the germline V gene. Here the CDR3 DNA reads TGCAGCGTTGAAGGCCAGGGGGTGGCGGGCTACACCTTC. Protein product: CSVEGQGVAGYTF.

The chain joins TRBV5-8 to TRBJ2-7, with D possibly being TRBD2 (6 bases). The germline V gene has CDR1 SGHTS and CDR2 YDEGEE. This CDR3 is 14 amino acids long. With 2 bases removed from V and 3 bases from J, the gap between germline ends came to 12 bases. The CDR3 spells CASSLGGILYEQYF. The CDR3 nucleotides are TGTGCCAGCAGCTTAGGAGGGATCCTCTACGAGCAGTACTTC.

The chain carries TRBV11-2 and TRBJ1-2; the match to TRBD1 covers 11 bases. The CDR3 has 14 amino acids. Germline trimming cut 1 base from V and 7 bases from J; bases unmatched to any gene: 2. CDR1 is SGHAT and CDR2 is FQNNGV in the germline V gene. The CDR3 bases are TGTGCCAGCAGCTTAGGGACAGGGGGCCTTGGCTACACCTTC. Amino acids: CASSLGTGGLGYTF.

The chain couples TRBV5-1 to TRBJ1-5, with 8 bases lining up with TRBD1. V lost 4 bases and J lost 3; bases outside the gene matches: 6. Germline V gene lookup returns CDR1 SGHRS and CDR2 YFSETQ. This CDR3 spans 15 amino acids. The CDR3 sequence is CASSPTGVANQPQHF. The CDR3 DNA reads TGCGCCAGCAGCCCGACAGGGGTGGCCAATCAGCCCCAGCATTTT.

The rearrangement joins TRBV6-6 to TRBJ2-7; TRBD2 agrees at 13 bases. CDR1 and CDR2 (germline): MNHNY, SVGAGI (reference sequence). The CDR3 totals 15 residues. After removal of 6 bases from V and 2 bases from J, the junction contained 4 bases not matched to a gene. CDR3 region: CASSWGLAGPYEQYF. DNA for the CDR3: TGTGCCAGCAGCTGGGGACTAGCGGGACCCTACGAGCAGTACTTC.